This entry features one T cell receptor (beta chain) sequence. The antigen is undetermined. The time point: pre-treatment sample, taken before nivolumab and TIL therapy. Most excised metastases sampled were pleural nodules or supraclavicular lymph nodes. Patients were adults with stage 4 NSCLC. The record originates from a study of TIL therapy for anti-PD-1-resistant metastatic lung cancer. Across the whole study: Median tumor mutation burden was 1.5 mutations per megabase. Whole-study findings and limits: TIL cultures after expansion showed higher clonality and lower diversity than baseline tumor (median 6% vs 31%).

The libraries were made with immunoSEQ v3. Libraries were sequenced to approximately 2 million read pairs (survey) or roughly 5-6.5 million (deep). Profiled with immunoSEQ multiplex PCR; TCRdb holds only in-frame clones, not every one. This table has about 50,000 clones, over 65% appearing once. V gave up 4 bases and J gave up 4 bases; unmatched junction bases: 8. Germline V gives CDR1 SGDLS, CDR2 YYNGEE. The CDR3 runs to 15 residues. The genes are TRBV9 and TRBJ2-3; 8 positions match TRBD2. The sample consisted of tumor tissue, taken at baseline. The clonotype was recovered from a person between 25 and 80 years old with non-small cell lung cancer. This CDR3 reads CASSLQRGRADTQYF. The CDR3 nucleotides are TGTGCCAGCAGCCTTCAGCGGGGGAGGGCAGATACGCAGTATTTT.